The T cell receptor beta chain described here comes from a study of shared clonotypes between healthy human individuals. Background on the study: The plates for each donor numbered three CD4 naive, three CD4 memory, two CD8 naive and one CD8 memory. Overall study findings and caveats: Only blood samples were collected, and tissue repertoires likely differ. Shared clonotypes across all four donors exceeded non-shared ones in generation probability.

In the case of this clone: The target antigen is unknown.

It was CD45RO-negative cells, positively selected for CCR7, that made up naive CD8 cells, with terminally differentiated effector memory CD45RA+ cells excluded. V was shortened by 3 bases and J by 6 bases, with 12 bases between the two germline ends. From germline, CDR1 is MNHEY and CDR2 SMNVEV (reference sequence). The CDR3 contains 14 residues. The authors distributed each subset's genomic DNA evenly over several immunoSEQ plates. Assay: immunoSEQ multiplex PCR; the TCRdb copy retains only in-frame clones and omits some. Of some 630,000 clones listed, about 95% are singletons. The chain couples TRBV27 to TRBJ1-5; perhaps TRBD1 as D (6 bases). This clonotype originated in a woman aged 30 to 39 in good health. Source material: naive CD8+ T cells sorted from blood. CDR3: CASSFVGGGQPQHF. The CDR3 region has the DNA TGTGCCAGCAGTTTCGTAGGAGGGGGTCAGCCCCAGCATTTT.